One and the same sample provided the 5 T cell receptor beta chains below, sequenced in a study of shared clonotypes between healthy human individuals. The naive CD8 subset, CD45RO-negative cells positively selected for CCR7, excluded terminally differentiated effector memory CD45RA+ cells. Sequenced by immunoSEQ multiplex PCR; TCRdb stores in-frame clones only, minus some. The sample yields fewer than 1 million clones, 90% to 98% seen once. Material for sequencing was naive CD8+ T cells sorted from blood. The receptors were gathered from a man under 40 in good health.

The CDR3 coding sequence is TGTGCCAGCAGCCATTACTGGGAGATTGGACAGCCCCAGCATTTT. It encodes CASSHYWEIGQPQHF. This chain uses TRBV7-9 with TRBJ1-5; D is unclear. Trimming left V 5 bases short and J 7 bases short, with 18 bases between. CDR1 and CDR2 (germline): SEHNR, FQNEAQ (reference sequence). There are 15 residues in the CDR3.

The chain is built from TRBV6-5 and TRBJ2-7; D gene unclear. Between the trimmed V and J ends, which lost 6 bases and 6 bases, there was a span of 15 bases. CDR3 length: 13 residues. Germline V gives CDR1 MNHEY, CDR2 SVGAGI. The chain's CDR3 is CASSHLEAGEQYF. The CDR3 DNA sequence: TGTGCCAGCAGCCACTTGGAAGCCGGCGAGCAGTACTTC.

CDR3 residues: CASSFGTGGVYEQYF. Here the CDR3 DNA reads TGTGCCAGCAGTTTCGGGACAGGGGGAGTCTACGAGCAGTACTTC. This sequence joins TRBV27 and TRBJ2-7, with 11 bases matching TRBD1. The ends lost 3 bases at V and 3 bases at J; junction bases unmatched: 4. Germline lookup yields CDR1 MNHEY and CDR2 SMNVEV (reference sequence). The CDR3 contains 15 residues.

This rearrangement joins TRBV13 to TRBJ2-7, with D perhaps TRBD1 or TRBD2 (5 bases each). The CDR3 contains 16 residues. V shed 0 bases and J shed 2 bases, with 14 bases lying between them. CDR1 and CDR2 from the germline V gene are PRHDT and FYEKMQ (reference sequence). Here the CDR3 reads CASSLGLGEYPYEQYF. The DNA for the CDR3 is TGTGCCAGCAGCTTAGGCTTGGGGGAGTACCCCTACGAGCAGTACTTC.

V gene TRBV10-3 combines with J gene TRBJ2-7, with 7 bases aligning to TRBD1. V shed 0 bases and J 6 bases; nucleotides not matched to a gene: 2. Germline loops: CDR1 ENHRY, CDR2 SYGVKD. This CDR3 is built from 13 residues. CDR3 loop: CAISESTGIEQYF. For the CDR3, the DNA is TGTGCCATCAGTGAGTCGACAGGGATCGAGCAGTACTTC.